This T cell receptor (beta chain) emerged from a study of identical twins. TCRdb fed the 5' RACE reads into MiXCR, producing one record per CDR3 protein. The data contain hundreds of thousands of distinct CDR3 sequences, approximately 7.3% of them seen just once; the ten biggest clones take up 5.4%. This clonotype was seen many times. V was pared by 4 bases and J by 1 base, with 4 bases between. The germline CDR1 and CDR2 sequences are SNHLY and FYNNEI. This CDR3 is built from 12 residues. The data also belong to a second study, concerning yellow fever vaccine responses in identical twins.

The material sequenced was CD8+ T cells sorted from blood. The chain combines TRBV2 with TRBJ1-1; no clear D gene. The TCR sequence derives from a woman between 18 and 29 years old in good health. The CDR3 region is CASSGGNTEAFF. CDR3 coding DNA: TGTGCCAGCAGTGGGGGGAACACTGAAGCTTTCTTT.